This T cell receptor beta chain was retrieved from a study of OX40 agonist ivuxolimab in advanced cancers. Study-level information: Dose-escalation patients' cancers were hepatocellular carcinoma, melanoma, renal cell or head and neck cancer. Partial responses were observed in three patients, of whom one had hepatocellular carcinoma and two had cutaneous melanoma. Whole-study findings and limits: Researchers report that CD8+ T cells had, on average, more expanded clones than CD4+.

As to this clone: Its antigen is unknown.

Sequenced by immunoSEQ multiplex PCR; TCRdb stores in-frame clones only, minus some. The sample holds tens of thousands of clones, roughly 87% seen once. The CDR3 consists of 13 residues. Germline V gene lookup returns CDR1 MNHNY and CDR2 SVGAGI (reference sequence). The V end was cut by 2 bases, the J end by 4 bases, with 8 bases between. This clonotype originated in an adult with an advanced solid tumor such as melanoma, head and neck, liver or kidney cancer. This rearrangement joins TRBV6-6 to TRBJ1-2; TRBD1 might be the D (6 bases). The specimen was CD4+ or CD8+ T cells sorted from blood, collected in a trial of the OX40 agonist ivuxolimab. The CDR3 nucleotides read TGTGCCAGCAGTTACACAGGGAGCTATGGCTACACCTTC. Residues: CASSYTGSYGYTF.